Sequencing of this TCR beta chain was carried out in a study of CD8 T cells in acute hepatitis C reinfection. Using immunoSEQ multiplex PCR, the repertoire was profiled, and TCRdb retains in-frame clones only, with some absent. The table has 30,000 to 40,000 clones, about 87% seen once. As to time point: naive CD8 control sorted from an acute-time-point sample. Of note for this clone: Antigen: not known.

Study-wide results and caveats: Acute resolver, follow-up resolver and acute chronic samples had similar high diversity. Differing sequencing approaches may have limited exact matches to other epitopes.

In germline, CDR1 is MNHEY, CDR2 SVGAGI. The CDR3 consists of 14 residues. Trimming took 6 bases from V and 3 from J, leaving 15 bases between them. This sequence was found in a man in his thirties or forties with chronic hepatitis C. The rearrangement joins TRBV6-5 to TRBJ2-7; perhaps TRBD1 as D (6 bases). The specimen was naive CD8+ T cells from PBMCs. The CDR3 here is CASSPQGPGYEQYF. CDR3 coding DNA: TGTGCCAGCAGCCCTCAGGGGCCGGGCTACGAGCAGTACTTC.